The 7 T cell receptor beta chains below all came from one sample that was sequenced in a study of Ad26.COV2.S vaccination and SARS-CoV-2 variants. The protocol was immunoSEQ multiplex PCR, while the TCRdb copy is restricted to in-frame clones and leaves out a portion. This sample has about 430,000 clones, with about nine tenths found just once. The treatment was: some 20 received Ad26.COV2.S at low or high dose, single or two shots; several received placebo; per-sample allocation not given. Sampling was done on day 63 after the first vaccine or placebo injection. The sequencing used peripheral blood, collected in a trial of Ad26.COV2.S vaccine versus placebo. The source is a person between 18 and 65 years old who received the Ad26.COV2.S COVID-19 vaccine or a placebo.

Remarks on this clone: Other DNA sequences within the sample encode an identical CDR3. The CDR3 is CASSLGQNYGYTF. The DNA for the CDR3 is TGTGCCAGCAGTTTGGGCCAGAATTATGGCTACACCTTC. The rearrangement joins TRBV7-9 to TRBJ1-2; D is ambiguous. Trimming took off 6 bases at V and 5 bases at J, with 13 bases between the two ends. The CDR3 is 13 amino acids. Looked up from germline, CDR1 is SEHNR and CDR2 is FQNEAQ (reference sequence).

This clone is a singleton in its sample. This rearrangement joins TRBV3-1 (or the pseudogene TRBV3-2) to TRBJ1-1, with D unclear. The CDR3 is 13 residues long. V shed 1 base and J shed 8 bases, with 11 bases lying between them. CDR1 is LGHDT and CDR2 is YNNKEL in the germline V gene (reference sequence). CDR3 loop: CASSQVGGREAFF. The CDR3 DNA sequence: TGTGCCAGCAGCCAAGTCGGAGGCAGGGAAGCTTTCTTT.

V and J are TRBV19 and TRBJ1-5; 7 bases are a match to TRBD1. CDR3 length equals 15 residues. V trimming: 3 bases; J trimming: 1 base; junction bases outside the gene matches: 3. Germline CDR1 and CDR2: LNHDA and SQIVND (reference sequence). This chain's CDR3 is CASSMTGRSNQPQHF. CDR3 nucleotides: TGTGCCAGTAGTATGACAGGGAGAAGCAATCAGCCCCAGCATTTT.

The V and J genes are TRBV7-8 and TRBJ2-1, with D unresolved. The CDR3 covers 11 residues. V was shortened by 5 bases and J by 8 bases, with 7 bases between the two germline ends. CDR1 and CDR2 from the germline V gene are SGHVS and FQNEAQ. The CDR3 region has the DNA TGTGCCAGCAGCGTGACTTATGAGCAGTTCTTC. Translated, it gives CASSVTYEQFF.

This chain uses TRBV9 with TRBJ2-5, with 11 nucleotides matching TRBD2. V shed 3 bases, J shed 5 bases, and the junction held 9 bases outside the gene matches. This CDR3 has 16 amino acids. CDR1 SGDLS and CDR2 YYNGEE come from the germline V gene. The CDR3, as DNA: TGTGCCAGCAGCGCCTCCCTAGCGGGAGGTCAGGAGACCCAGTACTTC. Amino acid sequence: CASSASLAGGQETQYF.

CDR3 sequence reads: CASSRDGPGEKLFF. The DNA for the CDR3 is TGTGCCAGCAGTAGAGACGGACCAGGCGAAAAACTGTTTTTT. The rearrangement links TRBV6-5 to TRBJ1-4, with D unclear. Germline V CDR1 and CDR2: MNHEY, SVGAGI. With 5 bases removed from V and 8 bases from J, the gap between germline ends came to 15 bases. The CDR3 contains 14 residues.

The chain's CDR3 is CASSTRPGQVLSQLNSPLHF. CDR3 bases: TGTGCCAGCAGCACAAGGCCGGGACAGGTGCTATCTCAGCTGAATTCACCCCTCCACTTT. This chain links TRBV6-6 with TRBJ1-6; TRBD1 matches at 8 bases. The V gene end was trimmed by 6 bases and the J gene end by 7 bases; junction bases not matched to a gene: 23. This CDR3 spans 20 amino acids. CDR1 MNHNY and CDR2 SVGAGI come from the germline V gene (reference sequence).